The rows below give T cell receptor beta chains drawn from one sample of a study of blood T cell repertoires in COVID-19. Assay: immunoSEQ multiplex PCR; the TCRdb copy retains only in-frame clones and omits some. This table has roughly 350,000 clones, approximately 90% appearing once. Material: peripheral blood. The receptors shown here come from a woman aged 50 to 60 with active or convalescent COVID-19. Both conserved end residues are part of each CDR3. Each record gives: D gene, V gene, clone size, J gene, CDR3 protein, CDR3 DNA. A D gene is named only where the DNA matches it firmly. Rows may omit the clone size; those that give it use once, few, many or a size class.

D gene: -; V gene: TRBV5-6; clone size: -; J gene: TRBJ2-1; CDR3 protein: CASSFSDEQFF; CDR3 DNA: TGTGCCAGCAGCTTCAGCGATGAGCAGTTCTTC
D gene: TRBD1; V gene: TRBV28; clone size: -; J gene: TRBJ1-2; CDR3 protein: CASRSGDRTGYGYTF; CDR3 DNA: TGTGCCAGCAGATCCGGGGACAGGACGGGCTATGGCTACACCTTC
D gene: TRBD1; V gene: TRBV19; clone size: few; J gene: TRBJ2-6; CDR3 protein: CASSRQGQSGANVLTF; CDR3 DNA: TGTGCCAGTAGTAGACAGGGGCAGTCTGGGGCCAACGTCCTGACTTTC
D gene: TRBD1; V gene: TRBV7-9; clone size: -; J gene: TRBJ1-2; CDR3 protein: CASSLNRGRGYTF; CDR3 DNA: TGTGCCAGCAGCTTAAACAGGGGGCGCGGCTACACCTTC
D gene: TRBD1; V gene: TRBV7-9; clone size: -; J gene: TRBJ2-7; CDR3 protein: CASSVGQVQIEQYF; CDR3 DNA: TGTGCCAGCAGCGTCGGACAGGTCCAGATCGAGCAGTACTTC
D gene: -; V gene: TRBV7-3; clone size: -; J gene: TRBJ2-1; CDR3 protein: CASSLIGAGSNNEQFF; CDR3 DNA: TGTGCCAGCAGCTTAATAGGGGCAGGGTCAAACAATGAGCAGTTCTTC
D gene: TRBD1; V gene: TRBV6-2/TRBV6-3; clone size: -; J gene: TRBJ2-7; CDR3 protein: CASSDVQRTGSYEQYF; CDR3 DNA: TGTGCCAGCAGTGATGTGCAGAGGACAGGCTCCTACGAGCAGTACTTC
D gene: TRBD1; V gene: TRBV7-2; clone size: -; J gene: TRBJ1-6; CDR3 protein: CASTQGANSPLHF; CDR3 DNA: TGTGCCAGCACCCAGGGGGCCAATTCACCCCTCCACTTT
D gene: -; V gene: TRBV2; clone size: -; J gene: TRBJ1-5; CDR3 protein: CASSEERLGNQPQHF; CDR3 DNA: TGTGCCAGCAGTGAAGAGAGGTTGGGCAATCAGCCCCAGCATTTT
D gene: -; V gene: TRBV29-1; clone size: -; J gene: TRBJ1-1; CDR3 protein: CSVSGHSEAFF; CDR3 DNA: TGCAGCGTTTCAGGACATTCCGAAGCTTTCTTT
D gene: -; V gene: TRBV5-1; clone size: once; J gene: TRBJ2-7; CDR3 protein: CASNVAAGNYEQYF; CDR3 DNA: TGCGCCAGCAATGTCGCAGCAGGGAATTACGAGCAGTACTTC
D gene: -; V gene: TRBV28; clone size: -; J gene: TRBJ2-3; CDR3 protein: CASSKAAGTDTQYF; CDR3 DNA: TGTGCCAGCAGTAAGGCAGCAGGAACAGATACGCAGTATTTT
D gene: TRBD1; V gene: TRBV28; clone size: -; J gene: TRBJ1-2; CDR3 protein: CASSLRQGYYGYTF; CDR3 DNA: TGTGCCAGCAGTCTCCGACAGGGCTACTATGGCTACACCTTC
D gene: -; V gene: TRBV6-1; clone size: -; J gene: TRBJ1-2; CDR3 protein: CASSEARRVGGYTF; CDR3 DNA: TGTGCCAGCAGTGAAGCGCGCAGGGTGGGTGGCTACACCTTC
D gene: -; V gene: TRBV28; clone size: -; J gene: TRBJ2-7; CDR3 protein: CASTPRPGVRPYEQYF; CDR3 DNA: TGTGCCAGCACCCCCCGGCCAGGGGTAAGGCCCTACGAGCAGTACTTC
D gene: -; V gene: TRBV21-1; clone size: few; J gene: TRBJ1-5; CDR3 protein: CASSRQSNQPQHF; CDR3 DNA: TGTGCCAGCAGCAGGCAGTCAAATCAGCCCCAGCATTTT
D gene: TRBD1; V gene: TRBV19; clone size: -; J gene: TRBJ2-1; CDR3 protein: CASNKGASYNEQFF; CDR3 DNA: TGTGCCAGTAATAAGGGGGCCTCCTACAATGAGCAGTTCTTC
D gene: TRBD2; V gene: TRBV27; clone size: -; J gene: TRBJ2-7; CDR3 protein: CASSLSGSDYEQYF; CDR3 DNA: TGTGCCAGCAGTTTAAGCGGGAGTGACTACGAGCAGTACTTC
D gene: -; V gene: TRBV27; clone size: -; J gene: TRBJ2-7; CDR3 protein: CASSLSFGDTYEQYF; CDR3 DNA: TGTGCCAGCAGTTTATCGTTCGGGGATACCTACGAGCAGTACTTC
D gene: TRBD1; V gene: TRBV24-1; clone size: -; J gene: TRBJ1-4; CDR3 protein: CATSDPDGTGEKLFF; CDR3 DNA: TGTGCCACCAGTGATCCCGACGGGACAGGAGAAAAACTGTTTTTT